What follows are 13 T cell receptor beta chains derived from one specimen sequenced in a study of CXCR3-negative and CXCR3-positive naive CD8 T cells. Study findings and constraints: CXCR3-positive naive cells carried more hydrophobic TRB CDR3s than CXCR3-negative naive cells did.

Their recognized antigens are unknown. TRB cDNA was prepared as libraries by UMI-labeled 5' RACE. One entry per CDR3 protein, without DNA, is what TCRdb gives after re-calling the 5' RACE reads. The sample has over 150,000 distinct CDR3 sequences; the top ten hold nearly 0.5%. Sequenced sample: naive CXCR3+ CD8+ T cells from blood. Subset denoted: CD45RO-CCR7+CD27+CD95- naive CD8+ T cells expressing CXCR3 (TNR3+). All receptors derive from a human donor in good health. Some clones in this sample may be carry-over from other donors' samples.

The chain is built from TRBV13 and TRBJ2-7; TCRdb designates TRBD1, a call that cannot be tested without DNA. Per the germline V gene, CDR1 is PRHDT and CDR2 is FYEKMQ (reference sequence). This CDR3 is 14 amino acids long. The CDR3 region is CASSGRTGSYEQYF.

J is TRBJ1-2 and V is TRBV4-1; the TCRdb D gene call, TRBD1, has no DNA to confirm it. CDR3 size: 17 residues. Germline CDR1 MGHRA, CDR2 YSYEKL. The CDR3 sequence: CASSQTIRGSGDYGYTF.

The J gene is TRBJ2-3, the V gene TRBV4-3. The CDR3 has 16 amino acids. The germline V gene has CDR1 LGHNA and CDR2 YSLEER. The CDR3 loop is CASSQDLPYSTDTQYF.

The chain links TRBV15 to TRBJ2-3; TCRdb outputs TRBD2, but without DNA this stays unchecked. The germline V gene encodes CDR1 LNHNV and CDR2 YYDKDF (reference sequence). This CDR3 has 15 amino acids. The CDR3 region is CATSETSGETDTQYF.

The chain recombines TRBV28 with TRBJ2-1; TCRdb returns TRBD2, unconfirmable since there is no DNA. Germline V gene sequence: CDR1 MDHEN, CDR2 SYDVKM. This CDR3 has 20 residues. CDR3 region: CASSLRTSGRGPPDYNEQFF.

V usage is TRBV25-1 and J usage is TRBJ2-7; absent DNA, TCRdb's TRBD2 call cannot be checked. CDR3 length: 15 residues. CDR1 is MGHDK and CDR2 is SYGVNS in the germline V gene. The CDR3 sequence is CASSVGLAGGYEQYF.

The chain combines TRBV29-1 with TRBJ2-1; the TCRdb call, TRBD1, lacks DNA for checking. Germline V CDR1 and CDR2: SQVTM, ANQGSEA. This CDR3 region has 13 residues. This CDR3 is CSVRDSSYNEQFF.

The chain has TRBV20-1 and TRBJ2-1; TCRdb lists TRBD1, though no DNA is available to test this call. The CDR3 extends over 17 amino acids. Per germline, CDR1 DFQATT and CDR2 SNEGSKA (reference sequence). The CDR3 loop is CSAKSRDSLEWAYEQFF.

The chain links TRBV28 to TRBJ2-5. The CDR3 runs 13 residues. CDR1 is MDHEN and CDR2 is SYDVKM in the germline V gene. This chain's CDR3 is CASSRRGQETQYF.

The V gene is TRBV7-9, the J gene TRBJ2-7; with no DNA, the TCRdb D assignment of TRBD1 cannot be verified. The CDR3 totals 15 residues. From germline, CDR1 is SEHNR and CDR2 FQNEAQ (reference sequence). The CDR3 sequence: CASSLTDQATYEQYF.

This rearrangement joins TRBV20-1 to TRBJ1-3; TCRdb proposes TRBD1, but this gene call is untestable without DNA. The CDR3 covers 15 residues. CDR1 and CDR2 (germline): DFQATT, SNEGSKA (reference sequence). CDR3 loop: CSAPERDDSGNTIYF.

The rearrangement links TRBV15 to TRBJ1-2; TCRdb's D gene call, TRBD1, goes unchecked for lack of DNA. CDR1 and CDR2 from the germline V gene are LNHNV and YYDKDF (reference sequence). This CDR3 region has 16 residues. This chain's CDR3 is CATSRTGGAFPFGYTF.

This chain connects TRBV3-1 to TRBJ2-3. The CDR3 extends over 18 amino acids. In germline, CDR1 is LGHDT, CDR2 YNNKEL (reference sequence). The CDR3 sequence is CASSQFHRQTYSTDTQYF.